Presented here are 26 T cell receptor beta chains from one specimen sequenced in a study of OX40 agonist ivuxolimab in advanced cancers. The method was immunoSEQ multiplex PCR; TCRdb's version includes in-frame clones alone and lacks a portion of them. This table has approximately 50,000 clones, over 80% appearing once. The source material was CD4+ or CD8+ T cells sorted from blood, sampled in a trial of the OX40 agonist ivuxolimab. The receptor source for this set is an adult with an advanced solid tumor such as melanoma, head and neck, liver or kidney cancer.

This clone was counted once. CDR3 in amino acids: CASSPGTSGRGSQETQYF. CDR3 nucleotides: TGCGCCAGCAGCCCCGGGACTAGCGGGAGGGGAAGCCAAGAGACCCAGTACTTC. The gene calls are TRBV5-1 and TRBJ2-5, with 16 bases lining up with TRBD2. This CDR3 region has 18 residues. The germline V gene has CDR1 SGHRS and CDR2 YFSETQ. V lost 4 bases and J lost 1; bases outside the gene matches: 7.

This clone was recorded once. V gene TRBV28 combines with J gene TRBJ2-5; D is uncertain. The J call is doubtful: the DNA matches TRBJ2-7 better. Germline CDR1 is MDHEN and CDR2 is SYDVKM. This CDR3 is 12 amino acids long. The CDR3 DNA sequence: TGTGCCAGCAGGTCTTCTTCCTACGAGCAGTACTTC. Protein product: CASRSSSYEQYF.

The CDR3 nucleotides are TGTGCCAGCAGCTCCCGAGGGGATACGCAGTATTTT. Its protein is CASSSRGDTQYF. V and J are TRBV7-9 and TRBJ2-3, with D perhaps TRBD2 (5 bases). Germline V gives CDR1 SEHNR, CDR2 FQNEAQ (reference sequence). This CDR3 has 12 residues. Trimming pared 4 bases from V and 6 bases from J, leaving 8 bases between.

CDR3 nucleotide sequence: TGTGCCAGCAGCGTCCTCTTGTCGCGCCTAAACACCGGGGAGCTGTTTTTT. Translation: CASSVLLSRLNTGELFF. The genes are TRBV9 and TRBJ2-2; D gene uncertain. Trimming cost V 2 bases and J 2 bases, with 16 bases left between them. The CDR3 has 17 amino acids. Germline V gene data show CDR1 as SGDLS and CDR2 as YYNGEE.

The chain joins TRBV12-5 to TRBJ2-6; 7 nucleotides line up with TRBD2. CDR3 length: 18 residues. Trimming at V came to 3 bases and at J to 2 bases, leaving 10 bases not matched to a gene. From germline, CDR1 is LGHNT and CDR2 FRNRAP. As DNA, the CDR3 is TGTGCTAGTGGTTTATTAGCGGGCATAGGCGCTGGGGCCAACGTCCTGACTTTC. Translation: CASGLLAGIGAGANVLTF.

The chain joins TRBV28 to TRBJ1-5; D may be TRBD1 (5 bases). CDR3 length: 15 amino acids. CDR1 and CDR2 (germline): MDHEN, SYDVKM. Deletions cut 5 bases from V and 4 bases from J, with 15 bases between. The chain's CDR3 is CASSDGGAPNQPQHF. The CDR3 region has the DNA TGTGCCAGCAGTGATGGAGGGGCACCTAATCAGCCCCAGCATTTT.

This clone was counted a single time. V and J are TRBV10-3 and TRBJ1-2; 8 nucleotides agree with TRBD1. V dropped 2 bases and J dropped 2; count of bases not matched to a gene: 1. In germline, CDR1 is ENHRY, CDR2 SYGVKD. The CDR3 spans 14 residues. The CDR3: CAISEQGANYGYTF. CDR3 sequence (DNA): TGTGCCATCAGTGAGCAGGGGGCGAACTATGGCTACACCTTC.

J is TRBJ2-3 and V is TRBV18, with 7 nucleotides matching TRBD2. Germline CDR1 reads KGHSH; CDR2 reads LQKENI. Trimming at V came to 2 bases and at J to 1 base, leaving 6 bases not matched to a gene. The CDR3 has 16 amino acids. In DNA, the CDR3 is TGTGCCAGCTCACCATTTCGGGCGGGGGGCACAGATACGCAGTATTTT. Protein sequence: CASSPFRAGGTDTQYF.

The V call is TRBV6-7, the J call TRBJ2-7; TRBD1 agrees at 7 bases. TRBV6-7 is placed among ORFs of uncertain function. There are 14 residues in the CDR3. V gave up 2 bases and J gave up 2 bases; unmatched junction bases: 3. DNA of the CDR3: TGTGCCAGCAGTTACAAGGGACAGCCCTACGAGCAGTACGTC. It codes for CASSYKGQPYEQYV.

The chain links TRBV28 to TRBJ2-7, with D possibly being TRBD1 (6 bases). Looked up from germline, CDR1 is MDHEN and CDR2 is SYDVKM. The CDR3 runs 17 residues. The ends were cut back, 5 bases at V and 0 bases at J, with 20 bases in the middle. The CDR3 coding sequence is TGTGCCAGCAGTCGCCCGGGACAACTCCTTTCCTCCTACGAGCAGTACTTC. Its protein product is CASSRPGQLLSSYEQYF. Combining the CDR3 with reference TRBV28 and TRBJ2-7 gives the whole variable domain DVKVTQSSRYLVKRTGEKVFLECVQDMDHENMFWYRQDPGLGLRLIYFSYDVKMKEKGDIPEGYSVSREKKERFSLILESASTNQTSMYLCASSRPGQLLSSYEQYFGPGTRLTVT.

The chain employs TRBV4-1 and TRBJ2-5; 12 nucleotides line up with TRBD2. From germline, CDR1 is MGHRA and CDR2 YSYEKL. This CDR3 is built from 17 residues. The trim removed 1 base at V and 4 bases at J, leaving 7 bases unmatched. CDR3 nucleotides: TGCGCCAGCAGCCAAGGGCTAGCGGGGGGGCCACGAGAGACCCAGTACTTC. Protein: CASSQGLAGGPRETQYF.

The chain recombines TRBV7-9 with TRBJ2-1; 8 bases map to TRBD1. This CDR3 has 16 residues. Trimming cost V 5 bases and J 10 bases; bases outside gene matches: 16. Germline CDR1 SEHNR, CDR2 FQNEAQ (reference sequence). CDR3 loop: CASSLVPGQGAREQFF. CDR3 nucleotide sequence: TGTGCCAGCAGCCTGGTACCCGGCCAGGGGGCTCGAGAGCAGTTCTTC.

V is TRBV6-5 and J is TRBJ1-1, with D possibly matching TRBD1 (5 bases). The CDR3 totals 15 residues. Per the germline V gene, CDR1 is MNHEY and CDR2 is SVGAGI. The germline V and J ends were trimmed by 2 bases and 0 bases, with 10 bases remaining between them. The chain's CDR3 is CASSYPAGLNTEAFF. The CDR3 nucleotides are TGTGCCAGCAGTTACCCGGCAGGGCTGAACACTGAAGCTTTCTTT.

The chain couples TRBV5-1 to TRBJ2-5; 9 nucleotides line up with TRBD2. Per germline, CDR1 SGHRS and CDR2 YFSETQ. J lost 5 bases, V lost 3 bases, and 8 bases had no gene match. The CDR3 is made up of 15 amino acids. In DNA form, the CDR3 reads TGCGCCAGCAGCTCCGTAGCGGGGGCGGAGGAGACCCAGTACTTC. This sequence encodes CASSSVAGAEETQYF.

The genes are TRBV7-2 and TRBJ2-5; D call uncertain. CDR1 SGHTA and CDR2 FQGNSA come from the germline V gene. The V and J ends lost 1 base and 5 bases respectively, with 8 bases between them. The CDR3 totals 13 residues. The CDR3 reads CASSLGFGETQYF. In DNA form, the CDR3 reads TGTGCCAGCAGCTTAGGATTTGGGGAGACCCAGTACTTC.

The V gene is TRBV9, the J gene TRBJ2-2; D not resolved. This CDR3 has 13 residues. Trimming left V 0 bases short and J 8 bases short, with 8 bases between. The V gene's germline CDR1 is SGDLS and CDR2 YYNGEE. CDR3 sequence (DNA): TGTGCCAGCAGCGTAGAGGTCACGGGGGAGCTGTTTTTT. Its protein product is CASSVEVTGELFF.

This chain uses TRBV11-3 with TRBJ2-3; D gene unclear. The germline CDR1 and CDR2 sequences are SGHNT and YENEEA. CDR3 length equals 13 residues. V lost 4 bases to trimming and J lost 2 bases, with 7 bases between them. In nucleotides, the CDR3 is TGTGCCAGCAGCTCTAAGGACACAGATACGCAGTATTTT. It encodes CASSSKDTDTQYF.

The chain has TRBV2 and TRBJ2-5; the D gene could be TRBD1 or TRBD2 (5 bases each). Per germline, CDR1 SNHLY and CDR2 FYNNEI. The CDR3 length is 15 residues. V was cut by 4 bases and J by 5 bases, with 17 bases left in between. In DNA, the CDR3 is TGTGCCAGCAGTGGAGGGGATCGGGCGTGGGAGACCCAGTACTTC. Translating gives CASSGGDRAWETQYF.

The chain uses TRBV6-5 and TRBJ1-5; 7 positions agree with TRBD1. The trim removed 5 bases at V and 7 bases at J, leaving 5 bases unmatched. This CDR3 comprises 13 residues. CDR1 and CDR2 (germline): MNHEY, SVGAGI. Here the CDR3 DNA reads TGTGCCAGCAGTACCACAGGGGCGCAGCCCCAGCATTTT. Its protein is CASSTTGAQPQHF.

This sequence joins TRBV19 and TRBJ2-4, with 8 bases identical to TRBD1. With 1 base clipped from V and 6 bases from J, the junction kept 8 bases outside the gene matches. The V gene's germline CDR1 is LNHDA and CDR2 SQIVND (reference sequence). CDR3 length: 16 residues. CDR3 coding DNA: TGTGCCAGTAGTATAGGATGGCCAGGGGGCAGAAACATTCAGTACTTC. As protein: CASSIGWPGGRNIQYF. The whole variable domain, remainder taken from reference TRBV19 and TRBJ2-4, is DGGITQSPKYLFRKEGQNVTLSCEQNLNHDAMYWYRQDPGQGLRLIYYSQIVNDFQKGDIAEGYSVSREKKESFPLTVTSAQKNPTAFYLCASSIGWPGGRNIQYFGAGTRLSVL.

This clone showed up just once. The chain has TRBV5-1 and TRBJ2-7; 15 bases map to TRBD2. Germline CDR1 is SGHRS and CDR2 is YFSETQ. V was clipped by 4 bases and J by 6 bases; unmatched bases: 2. The CDR3 spans 14 residues. The CDR3 is CASSTGLAGGEQYF. Written as DNA, the CDR3 is TGCGCCAGCAGCACGGGACTAGCGGGAGGCGAGCAGTACTTC.

The chain couples TRBV4-2 to TRBJ1-4; D gene unclear. Germline V gene data show CDR1 as LGHNA and CDR2 as YNFKEQ. The V end lost 1 base, the J end lost 7 bases, and 16 bases lay between the germline ends. This CDR3 is built from 16 residues. The CDR3 DNA reads TGTGCCAGCAGCCAAGTGGAAGGAGGAAGGGTTGAAAAACTGTTTTTT. Translating gives CASSQVEGGRVEKLFF.

The chain couples TRBV5-5 to TRBJ1-5; possibly TRBD1 for D (6 bases). Germline CDR1 SGHKS, CDR2 YYEKEE (reference sequence). The CDR3 extends over 14 amino acids. The V and J ends lost 2 bases and 5 bases respectively, with 11 bases between them. The CDR3 nucleotides read TGTGCCAGCAGCTTCGGGACAAACTATCAGCCCCAGCATTTT. Translation gives CASSFGTNYQPQHF.

This clone was picked up one time. The chain has TRBV6-5 and TRBJ1-4; TRBD1 might be the D (6 bases). Germline V gene lookup returns CDR1 MNHEY and CDR2 SVGAGI. V was cut by 2 bases and J by 4 bases, with 11 bases left in between. This CDR3 is 15 amino acids long. For the CDR3, the DNA is TGTGCCAGCAGTTACCGCCAGGGGCTTAATGAAAAACTGTTTTTT. Translating it yields CASSYRQGLNEKLFF.

The chain couples TRBV30 to TRBJ2-1, with 12 bases aligning to TRBD2. The CDR3 consists of 16 residues. The germline CDR1 and CDR2 sequences are GTSNPN and SVGIG (reference sequence). V shed 4 bases and J 3 bases; nucleotides not matched to a gene: 7. For the CDR3, the DNA is TGTGCCTGGACCTCGACTAGCGGGGGTCACTACAATGAGCAGTTCTTC. It encodes CAWTSTSGGHYNEQFF.

V gene TRBV7-9 combines with J gene TRBJ2-5; D possibly corresponds to TRBD1 (5 bases). From germline, CDR1 is SEHNR and CDR2 FQNEAQ (reference sequence). The CDR3 has 16 amino acids. V gave up 5 bases and J gave up 0 bases, with 16 bases separating them. The DNA for the CDR3 is TGTGCCAGCAGCCTCTTCCCGGACAATCACCAAGAGACCCAGTACTTC. Protein: CASSLFPDNHQETQYF.